This T cell receptor beta chain was found in a study of cytomegalovirus exposure and HLA in healthy donors. Germline V lookup: CDR1 SGDLS, CDR2 YYNGEE. Trimming removed 0 bases from V and 2 bases from J; junction bases left unmatched: 11. This CDR3 has 19 residues. Findings and limits, study-wide: Later work associated more than 15,000 TCR beta sequences with HLA alleles at 0.05 false discovery rate. Within a later analysis, the majority of CMV-associated TCR beta chains appeared HLA-restricted.

Concerning this clone: Its antigen is unidentified.

PCR primers comprised 60 Vbeta and 13 Jbeta primers. The table came from immunoSEQ multiplex PCR; TCRdb's copy has only in-frame clones and leaves some out. The data show about 55,000 clones, and the top ten clones hold under 10%. V gene TRBV9 combines with J gene TRBJ2-1, with 10 positions matching TRBD2. The source is a man aged 45-60 years in good health and CMV-seropositive. The sequencing sample was made of PBMCs. CDR3 amino acids: CASSVGVSGGRRTYNEQFF. Here the CDR3 DNA reads TGTGCCAGCAGCGTAGGGGTTAGCGGGGGGCGGAGGACCTACAATGAGCAGTTCTTC.